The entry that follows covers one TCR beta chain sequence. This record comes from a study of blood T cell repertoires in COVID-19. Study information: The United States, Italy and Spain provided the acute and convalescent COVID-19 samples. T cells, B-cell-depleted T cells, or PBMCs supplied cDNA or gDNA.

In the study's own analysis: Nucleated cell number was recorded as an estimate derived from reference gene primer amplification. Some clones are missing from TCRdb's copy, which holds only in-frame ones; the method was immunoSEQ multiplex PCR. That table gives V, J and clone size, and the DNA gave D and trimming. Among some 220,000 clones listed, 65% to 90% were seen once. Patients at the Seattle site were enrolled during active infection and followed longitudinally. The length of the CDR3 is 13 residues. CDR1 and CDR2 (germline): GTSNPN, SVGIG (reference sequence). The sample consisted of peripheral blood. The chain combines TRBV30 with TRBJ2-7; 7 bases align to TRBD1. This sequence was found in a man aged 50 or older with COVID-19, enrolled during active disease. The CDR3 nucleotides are TGTGGGACAAGACAGGGAAATTCCTACGAGCAGTACTTC. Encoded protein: CGTRQGNSYEQYF.